Only one count was recorded for the clone carrying this T cell receptor (beta chain). The data were obtained in a study of blood T cell repertoires in COVID-19. Study-wide context: From the United States, Italy and Spain came samples of acute and convalescent COVID-19. T cells, B-cell-depleted T cells, or PBMCs supplied cDNA or gDNA.

Germline-derived CDR1 and CDR2 are SGHRS and YFSETQ. CDR3 length equals 18 residues. Trimming left V 4 bases short and J 0 bases short, with 19 bases between. Per the original data handling: Estimated nucleated cell counts came from reference gene primer amplification. Assay used: immunoSEQ multiplex PCR; TCRdb lists only in-frame clones, some missing. V and J calls plus clone size are reproduced from that table; the DNA served to infer D and trimming. Seen here are around 180,000 clones, approximately 87% observed once, and the top ten hold 2% to 3%. V gene TRBV5-1 combines with J gene TRBJ1-4; D gene unclear. This sequence was found in a man aged 35 to 55 with active or convalescent COVID-19. Input material: peripheral blood. CDR3 amino acids: CASSLAFRRAPTNEKLFF. CDR3 nucleotide sequence: TGCGCCAGCAGCCTGGCTTTCAGGCGAGCTCCAACTAATGAAAAACTGTTTTTT.